The present T cell receptor (beta chain) was sequenced within a study of T-cell memory formation after mild COVID-19. Study-wide findings and caveats: CD4+ contracting clones were mainly CM and EM; CD8+ ones, EMRA.

Comment on this clonotype: What it recognizes is unknown.

TCRdb fed the 5' RACE reads into MiXCR, producing one record per CDR3 protein. The table lists almost 350,000 distinct CDR3 sequences, 20% to 25% of them singletons. This clonotype was sampled from a man between 18 and 29 years old who had mild COVID-19 (a few samples of this study predate the infection). Cell type and time point are not known. The sequencing input was PBMCs or a T cell subset sorted from them (not recorded which).

This CDR3 reads CASSPGTAGRTDTQYF. CDR3 nucleotides: TGTGCCAGCAGCCCAGGGACGGCGGGGCGCACAGATACGCAGTATTTT. The chain links TRBV14 to TRBJ2-3, with a tentative D call TRBD2 (6 bases). Deletions cut 4 bases from V and 1 base from J, with 15 bases between. The length of the CDR3 is 16 residues. CDR1 is SGHDN and CDR2 is FVKESK in the germline V gene.